What follows is one T cell receptor (beta chain) and its context. What it binds is unknown. The CDR3 extends over 15 amino acids. Germline loops: CDR1 MDHEN, CDR2 SYDVKM. V shed 3 bases, J shed 3 bases, and the junction held 5 bases outside the gene matches. This record comes from a study of cytomegalovirus exposure and HLA in healthy donors. Study information: Roughly 180 million T cells yielded about 120 million unique TCR beta sequences, as an earlier analysis found.

Broader study findings: About 87% or about 30% of the time was how often most TCR beta V segments were productive, according to an earlier analysis. Accounts indicate the classifier identified cytomegalovirus status with strong specificity and sensitivity.

The PCR employed 60 Vbeta primers together with 13 Jbeta primers. Profiling relied on immunoSEQ multiplex PCR, and the TCRdb table lists in-frame clones only, not all of them. The sample holds 90,000 to 150,000 clones, roughly 71% seen once. V is TRBV28 and J is TRBJ1-5; 7 positions agree with TRBD1. This clonotype was sampled from a woman aged 40 to 50 in good health and CMV-seropositive. The sequenced sample consisted of PBMCs. CDR3 sequence (DNA): TGTGCCAGCAGTTTTGGCAGGGGGGTCAATCAGCCCCAGCATTTT. As protein: CASSFGRGVNQPQHF.